This entry lists 19 T cell receptor beta chains sequenced from one sample in a study of regulatory T cells in long-lasting Graves disease (dated by TCRdb to about 2021). What this sample's time point label stands for: newly diagnosed GD, antithyroid drugs for less than 3 months. RNA was extracted from PBMCs in TRIzol for both TCR sequencing and RNA sequencing. To prepare the library, multiplex PCR was applied. The sequencer listed for this sample is Illumina HiSeq 4000. TCR beta libraries were built with iRepertoire HTBI primers and Arm-PCR amplification of CDR3 regions. Clones were called with MiXCR by TCRdb after fastp trimmed the public reads at Q25, and only in-frame beta chains were retained. Each record represents a unique CDR3 protein, reported with the most common genes and DNA among its rows. This sample is represented by roughly 400,000 distinct CDR3 sequences; about 15% of them were singletons. Of the sample, approximately 7.8% falls within the top ten clones.

Another study also made use of these data, one on T cells in Graves' hyperthyroidism and ophthalmopathy.

The sample consisted of peripheral blood mononuclear cells (PBMCs), taken at new diagnosis, from a patient treated with antithyroid drugs. The receptors shown here come from a woman aged 40 to 55 with Graves disease. Donor details come from another sample of the same person, matched by shared clones.

This clonotype was recorded at least ten times. The chain carries TRBV9 and TRBJ1-2, with 8 bases lining up with TRBD1. The CDR3 is 14 amino acids. The V gene's germline CDR1 is SGDLS and CDR2 YYNGEE. With V trimmed by 3 bases and J by 3 bases, 4 bases remained unmatched. The CDR3, as DNA: TGTGCCAGCAGCGCCGCGACAGGGGACTATGGCTACACCTTC. Translated: CASSAATGDYGYTF.

The chain uses TRBV7-8 and TRBJ2-1, with D unclear. The CDR3 covers 14 residues. Germline CDR1 and CDR2: SGHVS and FQNEAQ. Trimming cost V 2 bases and J 5 bases, with 10 bases left between them. CDR3 in DNA: TGTGCCAGCAGCTTATCCCACTCAAACAATGAGCAGTTCTTC. It yields the protein CASSLSHSNNEQFF.

The J gene is TRBJ2-1, the V gene TRBV4-2; tentatively, D is TRBD1 (5 bases). The germline V and J ends were trimmed by 0 bases and 4 bases, with 10 bases remaining between them. Germline values: CDR1 LGHNA, CDR2 YNFKEQ. The CDR3 consists of 15 residues. The CDR3 spells CASSQDQGSYNEQFF. CDR3 coding DNA: TGTGCCAGCAGCCAAGACCAGGGATCATACAATGAGCAGTTCTTC.

With regard to this clonotype: This may be a read error, as it is one base from a much larger clone. The chain employs TRBV10-2 and TRBJ1-2; D is uncertain. V was clipped by 2 bases and J by 6 bases, with 10 bases between them. This CDR3 is 13 amino acids long. The V gene's germline CDR1 is WSHSY and CDR2 SAAADI. CDR3 sequence reads: CASSETRKHGYTF. In DNA, the CDR3 is TGCGCCAGCAGTGAGACGAGAAAGCATGGCTACACCTTC.

V is TRBV30 and J is TRBJ2-3; D unresolved. V was trimmed by 0 bases and J by 4 bases, leaving 17 bases between them. CDR3 length: 16 residues. Germline CDR1 and CDR2: GTSNPN and SVGIG (reference sequence). The CDR3 nucleotides are TGTGCCTGGAGTGTACGAAAGGGTTTTATCTCAGATACGCAGTATTTT. This sequence encodes CAWSVRKGFISDTQYF.

Remarks on this clonotype: A read error is the likely source, as a far larger clone sits one nucleotide away. V and J are TRBV7-2 and TRBJ2-1, with D perhaps matching TRBD1 (6 bases). Trimming removed 5 bases from V and 10 bases from J, with 21 bases in between. This CDR3 has 15 residues. The germline V gene has CDR1 SGHTA and CDR2 FQGNSA. CDR3 bases: TGTGCCAGCAGCGCCCCAAGCCAGGGGATCTACGAGCAGTTCTTC. This translates into CASSAPSQGIYEQFF.

This clonotype was found many times. This chain connects TRBV12-3 or TRBV12-4 to TRBJ1-5; D is ambiguous. The CDR3 runs 15 residues. V lost 2 bases and J lost 9, with 17 bases in between. CDR3 protein: CASSLRGRESTPQHF. The CDR3 DNA reads TGTGCCAGCAGTTTACGCGGGAGGGAATCAACGCCCCAGCATTTT.

The rearrangement links TRBV2 to TRBJ2-2; D might be TRBD1 (5 bases). The germline V gene has CDR1 SNHLY and CDR2 FYNNEI. V was cut by 4 bases and J by 8 bases, with 17 bases left in between. The CDR3 totals 15 residues. The CDR3 spells CASSGRQLVSGELFF. The CDR3 DNA sequence: TGTGCCAGCAGTGGGAGACAGCTAGTGTCGGGGGAGCTGTTTTTT. Together with reference TRBV2 and TRBJ2-2, the CDR3 gives the full variable domain: EPEVTQTPSHQVTQMGQEVILRCVPISNHLYFYWYRQILGQKVEFLVSFYNNEISEKSEIFDDQFSVERPDGSNFTLKIRSTKLEDSAMYFCASSGRQLVSGELFFGEGSRLTVL.

The V call is TRBV6-5, the J call TRBJ1-5, with TRBD1 as a possible D gene (5 bases). The length of the CDR3 is 13 residues. Germline V gene data show CDR1 as MNHEY and CDR2 as SVGAGI. V was cut by 4 bases and J by 4 bases, with 8 bases left in between. The DNA for the CDR3 is TGTGCCAGCAGTTCTGACAGAAATCAGCCCCAGCATTTT. This sequence encodes CASSSDRNQPQHF.

This clonotype was seen many times. The DNA of the CDR3 is TGTGCCAGCAGTTCCTCCGGTGGGACAGGGGCAGAGACCCAGTACTTC. This encodes CASSSSGGTGAETQYF. This chain connects TRBV12-3 or TRBV12-4 to TRBJ2-5; 10 nucleotides align to TRBD1. V was pared by 4 bases and J by 4 bases, with 9 bases of the junction left unmatched. This CDR3 contains 16 residues.

This clonotype was detected ten times or more. The rearrangement uses TRBV12-3 or TRBV12-4 and TRBJ1-1; 11 bases line up with TRBD1. This CDR3 contains 14 residues. V lost 6 bases and J lost 4; bases outside the gene matches: 4. The DNA for the CDR3 is TGTGCCAGCAGCCTAGGGACAGGGGGCACTGAAGCTTTCTTT. Encoded protein: CASSLGTGGTEAFF.

V and J are TRBV5-1 and TRBJ2-3; maybe TRBD1 (6 bases). The CDR3 has 15 amino acids. The V gene lost 4 bases and the J gene lost 11 bases, with 23 bases spanning the gap. The germline CDR1 and CDR2 sequences are SGHRS and YFSETQ. The CDR3 nucleotides are TGCGCCAGCAGCCCGACAGGTTCGGGGTTAAGTGGGCAGTATTTT. This translates into CASSPTGSGLSGQYF.

This clonotype was recorded at least ten times. The chain carries TRBV12-5 and TRBJ2-2, with D perhaps given as TRBD1 or TRBD2 (5 bases each). The CDR3 has 15 residues. Germline loops: CDR1 LGHNT, CDR2 FRNRAP. V was shortened by 7 bases and J by 1 base, with 13 bases between the two germline ends. The CDR3 DNA reads as TGTGCTAGTGTCTTGGGACGGTTGAACACCGGGGAGCTGTTTTTT. Protein sequence: CASVLGRLNTGELFF.

This clonotype came up a few times. V is TRBV7-2 and J is TRBJ2-6; D possibly corresponds to TRBD2 (6 bases). CDR3 length equals 17 residues. V lost 2 bases, J lost 0 bases, and 11 bases lay in between. Germline CDR1 and CDR2: SGHTA and FQGNSA. CDR3 residues: CASSLFPGSSGANVLTF. As DNA, the CDR3 is TGTGCCAGCAGCTTATTTCCCGGGAGCTCTGGGGCCAACGTCCTGACTTTC.

In regard to this clonotype: With a much larger clone just one base away, this may be a read error. The rearrangement links TRBV20-1 to TRBJ2-1; D is possibly TRBD2 (5 bases). V dropped 4 bases and J dropped 3 bases, with 10 bases sitting between them. CDR1 and CDR2 from the germline V gene are DFQATT and SNEGSKA (reference sequence). The CDR3 totals 13 residues. CDR3 residues: CSAKLGYYNEQFF. CDR3 nucleotide sequence: TGCAGTGCTAAACTAGGCTACTACAATGAGCAGTTCTTC.

This clonotype was detected only a few times. This rearrangement joins TRBV4-3 to TRBJ2-7; D is possibly TRBD1 (6 bases). This CDR3 comprises 16 residues. Trimming took 4 bases from V and 2 from J, leaving 18 bases between them. Germline CDR1 LGHNA, CDR2 YSLEER. The CDR3 nucleotides are TGCGCCAGCAGCCCCTCTGAGGTGGACAGTCCCTACGAGCAGTACTTC. As protein: CASSPSEVDSPYEQYF.

This clonotype was detected ten times or more. The chain is built from TRBV12-3 or TRBV12-4 and TRBJ2-1, with 10 nucleotides matching TRBD2. Germline trimming cut 7 bases from V and 7 bases from J; bases unmatched to any gene: 13. The CDR3 totals 16 residues. The CDR3 coding sequence is TGTGCCAGCATTCAATCCCCGGGACTAGCGATGAATGAGCAGTTCTTC. Encoded protein: CASIQSPGLAMNEQFF.

CDR3 DNA sequence: TGCGCCAGCAGACAGGGGAGCTCGGGTGAAAAACTGTTTTTT. Amino acids: CASRQGSSGEKLFF. This chain links TRBV4-1 with TRBJ1-4; 7 bases are shared with TRBD1. Unmatched junction bases numbered 8, after V lost 6 bases and J lost 7 bases. Germline values: CDR1 MGHRA, CDR2 YSYEKL. The CDR3 spans 14 residues.

The rearrangement links TRBV11-3 to TRBJ1-2; tentatively, D is TRBD1 (5 bases). The CDR3 length is 20 residues. The V end was cut by 2 bases, the J end by 1 base, with 26 bases between. Germline assignment: CDR1 SGHNT and CDR2 YENEEA. In DNA, the CDR3 is TGTGCCAGCAGCTTAATGGAGTGGGGCGCCGGAATAGGTAATAACTATGGCTACACCTTC. This translates into CASSLMEWGAGIGNNYGYTF.